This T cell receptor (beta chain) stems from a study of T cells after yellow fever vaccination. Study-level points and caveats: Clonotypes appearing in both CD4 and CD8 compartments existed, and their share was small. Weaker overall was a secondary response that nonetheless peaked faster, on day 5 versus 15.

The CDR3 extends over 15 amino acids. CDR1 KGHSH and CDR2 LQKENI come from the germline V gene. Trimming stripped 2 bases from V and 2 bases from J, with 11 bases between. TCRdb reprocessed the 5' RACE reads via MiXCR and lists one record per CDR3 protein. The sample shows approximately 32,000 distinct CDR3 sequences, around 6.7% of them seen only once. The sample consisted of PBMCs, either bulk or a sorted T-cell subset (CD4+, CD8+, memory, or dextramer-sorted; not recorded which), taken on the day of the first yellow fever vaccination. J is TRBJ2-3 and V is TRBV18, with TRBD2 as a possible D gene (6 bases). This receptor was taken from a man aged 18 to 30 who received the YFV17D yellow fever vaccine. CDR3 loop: CASSPNLAITDTQYF. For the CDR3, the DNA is TGTGCCAGCTCACCAAATCTAGCGATCACAGATACGCAGTATTTT.